This T cell receptor (beta chain) was captured by sequencing in a study of chemoradiotherapy in HPV16-positive cancers. Across the study: Functional T-cell assays on a couple of HPV16-positive patients' cells defined candidate HPV-specific clones and common TCR motifs. Broader study findings: For HPV16-positive patients, expanding HPV-responsive T cells associated with longer recurrence-free survival.

Concerning this clone itself: The target antigen is unknown.

Method: immunoSEQ multiplex PCR; TCRdb's copy keeps in-frame clones and lacks some. Among about 12,000 clones listed, roughly nine tenths were seen once. V was pared by 0 bases and J by 2 bases, with 14 bases between. The CDR3 runs 16 residues. Germline CDR1 SGHRS, CDR2 YFSETQ. The TCR sequence derives from a human donor with HPV-associated anogenital cancer. The V call is TRBV5-1, the J call TRBJ1-1, with D maybe TRBD1 (5 bases). The starting material was blood, obtained from a patient who underwent chemoradiotherapy. CDR3 bases: TGCGCCAGCAGCTTGGTTTTAGGGGCCGGTAACACTGAAGCTTTCTTT. Amino acids: CASSLVLGAGNTEAFF. Using reference TRBV5-1 and TRBJ1-1 for the parts outside the CDR3, the full variable domain is KAGVTQTPRYLIKTRGQQVTLSCSPISGHRSVSWYQQTPGQGLQFLFEYFSETQRNKGNFPGRFSGRQFSNSRSEMNVSTLELGDSALYLCASSLVLGAGNTEAFFGQGTRLTVV.